Listed below are T cell receptor beta chains from one sample, sequenced in a study of Ad26.COV2.S vaccination and SARS-CoV-2 variants. The table came from immunoSEQ multiplex PCR; TCRdb's copy has only in-frame clones and leaves some out. The sample records approximately 300,000 clones, about 86% being singletons. The sample here was peripheral blood, taken in a trial of Ad26.COV2.S vaccine versus placebo. The receptors here all came from a person aged 18 to 65 who received the Ad26.COV2.S COVID-19 vaccine or a placebo. CDR3s include the opening cysteine and the closing phenylalanine or tryptophan. The D gene is left open where the match is weak. A clone size is listed for some rows: how often the clone was seen (once, few, many), or a class if it is expanded.

d_call,clone_size,j_call,cdr3_length,v_call,cdr3_aa,cdr3_nt
-,-,TRBJ2-3,13,TRBV10-1,CASSRGSTDTQYF,TGCGCCAGCAGTAGAGGGAGCACAGATACGCAGTATTTT
-,-,TRBJ2-5,11,TRBV20-1,CSAPTEETQYF,TGCAGTGCACCGACAGAAGAGACCCAGTACTTC
TRBD2,-,TRBJ2-3,18,TRBV7-9,CASSYSGGAVDGTDTQYF,TGTGCCAGCAGCTATAGCGGGGGGGCTGTTGACGGCACAGATACGCAGTATTTT
TRBD1,few,TRBJ1-2,15,TRBV18,CASSPRDRLNYGYTF,TGTGCCAGCTCACCCCGGGACAGGTTAAACTATGGCTACACCTTC
-,once,TRBJ1-6,17,TRBV3-1/TRBV3-2,CASSPLTGSSYNSPLHF,TGTGCCAGCAGTCCCCTCACAGGGAGCTCCTATAATTCACCCCTCCACTTT
-,-,TRBJ2-2,17,TRBV21-1,CASSKGTGRVNAGELFF,TGTGCCAGCAGCAAAGGAACTGGCAGGGTAAACGCCGGGGAGCTGTTTTTT
TRBD1,-,TRBJ2-7,14,TRBV3-1/TRBV3-2,CASSQEWDRYEQYF,TGTGCCAGCAGCCAAGAATGGGACAGATACGAGCAGTACTTC
TRBD1,-,TRBJ1-2,14,TRBV7-8,CASSSDRGPRGYTF,TGTGCCAGCAGCAGCGACAGGGGGCCGCGGGGCTACACCTTC
-,-,TRBJ2-3,16,TRBV30,CAWSVLGGFSTDTQYF,TGTGCCTGGAGTGTACTTGGGGGGTTTAGCACAGATACGCAGTATTTT
-,-,TRBJ2-7,12,TRBV18,CASSRDTYEQYF,TGTGCCAGCTCTCGGGACACCTACGAGCAGTACTTC
-,-,TRBJ1-4,14,TRBV2,CASNLMVGNEKLFF,TGTGCCAGCAACCTCATGGTAGGGAATGAAAAACTGTTTTTT
TRBD1,-,TRBJ2-1,16,TRBV5-4,CASSWRTGVRLNEQFF,TGTGCCAGCAGCTGGAGGACAGGGGTTAGGTTGAATGAGCAGTTCTTC
-,-,TRBJ1-2,14,TRBV9,CASRGTSSNYGYTF,TGTGCCAGCAGGGGGACTTCTTCAAACTATGGCTACACCTTC
-,-,TRBJ1-6,17,TRBV7-2,CASSLNLPSSYNSPLHF,TGTGCCAGCAGCTTAAACCTACCGAGCTCCTATAATTCACCCCTCCACTTT
-,-,TRBJ2-7,15,TRBV19,CASSIRVGSSYEQYF,TGTGCCAGTAGTATACGGGTCGGGAGCTCCTACGAGCAGTACTTC
-,-,TRBJ2-2,15,TRBV9,CASSVGPGLTGELFF,TGTGCCAGCAGCGTAGGTCCGGGGCTCACCGGGGAGCTGTTTTTT
TRBD1,-,TRBJ1-1,17,TRBV4-1,CASSQAEEDRVVTEAFF,TGCGCCAGCAGCCAAGCGGAAGAGGACAGGGTAGTTACTGAAGCTTTCTTT
TRBD2,once,TRBJ2-5,14,TRBV6-5,CASNLIAGEETQYF,TGTGCCAGCAATCTCATAGCGGGGGAAGAGACCCAGTACTTC
-,-,TRBJ2-3,14,TRBV14,CASSQDRSRDTQYF,TGTGCCAGCAGCCAAGATCGGAGCAGGGATACGCAGTATTTT
-,-,TRBJ1-3,14,TRBV30,CAWSRDTSGNTIYF,TGTGCCTGGAGTAGGGACACCTCTGGAAACACCATATATTTT
-,-,TRBJ1-2,13,TRBV2,CASSETAVYGYTF,TGTGCCAGCAGTGAAACGGCCGTCTATGGCTACACCTTC
-,-,TRBJ2-7,13,TRBV19,CASSFRARYEQYF,TGTGCCAGTAGCTTCAGGGCCCGCTACGAGCAGTACTTC
-,-,TRBJ2-7,8,TRBV4-3,CASSQMFF,TGCGCCAGCAGCCAAATGTTTTTC
TRBD1,-,TRBJ1-5,21,TRBV10-1,CASSDKTLPLDRGCSNQPQHF,TGCGCCAGCAGTGATAAGACCCTACCCTTGGACAGGGGTTGTAGCAATCAGCCCCAGCATTTT
-,-,TRBJ2-5,11,TRBV3-1/TRBV3-2,CASSQSRTQYF,TGTGCCAGCAGCCAAAGCAGGACCCAGTACTTC
TRBD1,-,TRBJ2-4,16,TRBV28,CASSGQERLAKNIQYF,TGTGCCAGCAGCGGACAGGAGAGACTAGCCAAAAACATTCAGTACTTC
-,-,TRBJ2-1,16,TRBV4-2,CASSQSIAGGRYEQFF,TGTGCCAGCAGCCAATCTATAGCCGGGGGTCGGTATGAGCAGTTCTTC
-,-,TRBJ1-2,14,TRBV5-1,CASSLSTDPGGYTF,TGCGCCAGCAGCCTATCTACCGACCCAGGCGGCTACACCTTC
TRBD1,few,TRBJ2-1,15,TRBV5-1,CASSLDGQGANEQFF,TGCGCCAGCAGCTTGGATGGACAGGGGGCTAATGAGCAGTTCTTC
-,-,TRBJ1-1,11,TRBV27,CASSSITEAFF,TGTGCCAGCAGTTCGATCACTGAAGCTTTCTTT
-,-,TRBJ1-4,16,TRBV30,CAWSATTWNVNEKLFF,TGTGCCTGGAGCGCTACGACTTGGAATGTTAATGAAAAACTGTTTTTT
-,-,TRBJ1-4,15,TRBV5-6,CASSLRPRGNEKLFF,TGTGCCAGCAGCTTAAGACCGAGGGGTAATGAAAAACTGTTTTTT
-,-,TRBJ1-1,17,TRBV30,CAWSVEAAGTMNTEAFF,TGTGCCTGGAGTGTAGAGGCAGCGGGCACGATGAACACTGAAGCTTTCTTT
-,once,TRBJ2-7,14,TRBV7-2,CASSLDMGPYEQYF,TGTGCCAGCAGCTTAGATATGGGACCCTACGAGCAGTACTTC
-,-,TRBJ1-2,12,TRBV6-6,CASSPSPDGYTF,TGTGCCAGCAGTCCTTCTCCGGATGGCTACACCTTC
TRBD2,-,TRBJ2-1,16,TRBV7-2,CASSLAGLAGWYEQFF,TGTGCCAGCAGCTTAGCCGGACTAGCGGGGTGGTATGAGCAGTTCTTC
-,-,TRBJ2-7,13,TRBV7-9,CASSLGGGDTLYF,TGTGCCAGCAGCTTAGGGGGTGGGGACACCCTGTACTTC
-,-,TRBJ2-3,17,TRBV5-1,CASSLANGAGSTDTQYF,TGCGCCAGCAGCTTGGCCAATGGCGCAGGTAGCACAGATACGCAGTATTTT
TRBD2,-,TRBJ2-3,15,TRBV7-2,CASSLSGRATDTQYF,TGTGCCAGCAGCCTTAGCGGGAGAGCCACAGATACGCAGTATTTT
TRBD1,-,TRBJ1-4,16,TRBV30,CAWSAARDRVIEKLFF,TGTGCCTGGAGTGCAGCCCGGGACAGGGTAATTGAAAAACTGTTTTTT
-,few,TRBJ2-7,14,TRBV19,CASSISASSYEQYF,TGTGCCAGTAGTATCAGCGCCAGCTCCTACGAGCAGTACTTC
-,-,TRBJ2-2,11,TRBV30,CAWTPGRELFF,TGTGCCTGGACGCCCGGTAGGGAGCTGTTTTTT
-,once,TRBJ1-5,13,TRBV6-2/TRBV6-3,CASSYGVYQPQHF,TGTGCCAGCAGTTACGGGGTCTATCAGCCCCAGCATTTT